Listed below are T cell receptor beta chains from one sample, sequenced in a study of blood T cell repertoires in COVID-19. Using immunoSEQ multiplex PCR, the repertoire was profiled, and TCRdb retains in-frame clones only, with some absent. The table lists approximately 220,000 clones, around 85% of them singletons, with 7.9% in the top ten. Sequencing was performed on peripheral blood. The receptor source for this set is a woman of 80 years or more with acute or convalescent COVID-19. Each CDR3 is given with its conserved first and last residue.

j_call,v_call,cdr3_aa
TRBJ1-1,TRBV6-5,CASKLTGDTEAFF
TRBJ2-7,TRBV19,CASRPDLIGGEQYF
TRBJ1-1,TRBV11-2,CASSSTRVEAFF
TRBJ2-7,TRBV6-1,CASSEAATGTGRIKITYEQYF
TRBJ1-2,TRBV5-1,CASSFPGSGGYTF
TRBJ2-3,TRBV3-1/TRBV3-2,CASSSGLDTDTQYF
TRBJ2-2,TRBV4-2,CASSRDSGSGTGELFF
TRBJ1-5,TRBV5-5,CASSLVAYSNQPQHF
TRBJ1-5,TRBV2,CASRVTAQGPQHF
TRBJ2-5,TRBV19,CASSGTGTETQYF
TRBJ1-6,TRBV3-1/TRBV3-2,CASSQGTPNSPLHF
TRBJ1-5,TRBV10-3,CAIGPSPGTGGERANQPQHF
TRBJ1-1,TRBV6-5,CASTSSGATNTEAFF
TRBJ1-5,TRBV6-7,CASSYSSPRAGNQPQHF
TRBJ1-4,TRBV5-5,CASSSYRDSEKLFF
TRBJ1-1,TRBV6-4,CASNMGHRDTEAFF
TRBJ2-7,TRBV5-4,CASSMGTGLDEQYF
TRBJ1-1,TRBV5-1,CASSLAGQPGGEAFF
TRBJ2-1,TRBV5-1,CASSTGGGVLGNEQFF
TRBJ2-3,TRBV7-2,CASSLRTSGVQDTQYF
TRBJ2-7,TRBV7-2,CASSLVGLAVYEQYF
TRBJ1-1,TRBV4-1,CASSKTPLGTGVGGTEAFF
TRBJ1-1,TRBV18,CASSPGGNEAFF
TRBJ1-4,TRBV10-3,CATRPASGEKLFF
TRBJ2-5,TRBV6-6,CASSRSPVAVKDGGWRQETQYF
TRBJ1-1,TRBV18,CASSPPNRGPTEAFF
TRBJ1-1,TRBV5-1,CASSLQQGAGTEAFF
TRBJ1-1,TRBV23-1,CASSQLRVRVNTEAFF
TRBJ2-2,TRBV11-2,CASPSSILPNGELFF
TRBJ2-3,TRBV27,CASRISGREADTQYF
TRBJ2-7,TRBV5-4,CASSAQGSYEQYF
TRBJ1-1,TRBV6-5,CASRRQGGTEAFF
TRBJ2-3,TRBV12-3/TRBV12-4,CASSFGVTDTQYF
TRBJ1-2,TRBV24-1,CATSAAAGGYGYTF
TRBJ1-1,TRBV5-6,CASTALEGASEAFF
TRBJ2-5,TRBV19,CASSLSTGEETQYF
TRBJ1-2,TRBV7-2,CASSLAIQGHGYTF
TRBJ2-3,TRBV11-2,CASTPSTDTQYF
TRBJ1-1,TRBV3-1/TRBV3-2,CASSLGQVNTEAFF
TRBJ1-1,TRBV24-1,CATSDWEGGNMNTEAFF
TRBJ2-1,TRBV7-9,CASSSRQGQLFEQFF
TRBJ2-7,TRBV4-1,CASSQDILYEQYF
TRBJ1-2,TRBV6-2/TRBV6-3,CASSYRIKPGKDYGYTF
TRBJ1-1,TRBV19,CASSITDIMNTEAFF
TRBJ1-1,TRBV11-2,CASSLAGWNTEAFF
TRBJ2-2,TRBV27,CASSFSRDRGNTGELFF
TRBJ2-1,TRBV5-6,CASSLAVGSDTYNEQFF
TRBJ2-1,TRBV9,CASSLLAGGTYNEQFF
TRBJ2-7,TRBV9,CASSAGLAVSYEQYF
TRBJ2-1,TRBV6-5,CASSNIFTRYNEQFF
TRBJ1-1,TRBV5-8,CASSFLDSNTEAFF